Presented here are 21 T cell receptor beta chains from one specimen sequenced in a study of identical twins. A single record per CDR3 protein comes from TCRdb applying MiXCR to the 5' RACE reads. The sample has about 700,000 distinct CDR3 sequences, 5.5% to 6.5% seen once. The sample was naive T cells sorted from blood. The receptors stem from a man younger than 35 in good health.

This clonotype was seen many times. This chain connects TRBV12-3 or TRBV12-4 to TRBJ2-5; the D is unclear. V was pared by 6 bases and J by 5 bases, with 7 bases between. This CDR3 has 11 amino acids. CDR3 nucleotides: TGTGCCAGCAGACTGAGGGAGACCCAGTACTTC. Translation gives CASRLRETQYF.

This clonotype was recorded a few times. This chain connects TRBV7-9 to TRBJ2-5; D perhaps matches TRBD1 (7 bases). V shed 3 bases and J shed 5 bases, with 22 bases lying between them. The CDR3 runs to 17 residues. Germline-derived CDR1 and CDR2 are SEHNR and FQNEAQ (reference sequence). In DNA, the CDR3 is TGTGCCAGCAGCTTTATCTTGCGGGACAGCTATCGGGAGACCCAGTACTTC. Amino acid sequence: CASSFILRDSYRETQYF.

This clonotype was recorded at least ten times. CDR3 coding DNA: TGTGCCAGCAACTCACGAGGGGTCAGCACAGATACGCAGTATTTT. Translated: CASNSRGVSTDTQYF. The gene calls are TRBV6-2 or TRBV6-3 and TRBJ2-3; D is perhaps TRBD1 or TRBD2 (5 bases each). CDR1 and CDR2 (germline): MNHEY, SVGEGT. Deletions cut 7 bases from V and 0 bases from J, with 14 bases between. This CDR3 comprises 15 residues.

This clonotype was observed a few times. The chain carries TRBV12-3 or TRBV12-4 and TRBJ2-1; D gene uncertain. The CDR3 totals 15 residues. V dropped 5 bases and J dropped 6 bases, with 17 bases sitting between them. The CDR3 protein is CASSPGGYPLNEQFF. The CDR3 DNA reads as TGTGCCAGCAGTCCAGGTGGCTACCCCCTCAATGAGCAGTTCTTC.

DNA for the CDR3: TGTGCCTGGAGTCGGGACTTAAGTTCACCCCTCCACTTT. Amino acid sequence: CAWSRDLSSPLHF. J is TRBJ1-6 and V is TRBV30, with D tentatively TRBD1 (5 bases). The germline gives CDR1 GTSNPN, CDR2 SVGIG (reference sequence). The CDR3 is made up of 13 amino acids. V was pared by 2 bases and J by 9 bases, with 11 bases between. The full variable domain, rest sourced from reference TRBV30 and TRBJ1-6, is SQTIHQWPATLVQPVGSPLSLECTVEGTSNPNLYWYRQAAGRGLQLLFYSVGIGQISSEVPQNLSASRPQDRQFILSSKKLLLSDSGFYLCAWSRDLSSPLHFGNGTRLTVT.

A few counts support this clonotype. The chain joins TRBV29-1 to TRBJ2-6; D call uncertain. CDR1 is SQVTM, CDR2 ANQGSEA, per germline. There are 16 residues in the CDR3. Trimming removed 3 bases from V and 0 bases from J, with 12 bases in between. In DNA form, the CDR3 reads TGCAGCGTTGATTCCGGACGGAGCTCTGGGGCCAACGTCCTGACTTTC. Translation: CSVDSGRSSGANVLTF.

This clonotype was seen a few times. The gene calls are TRBV2 and TRBJ2-2; D not certain. The V gene lost 10 bases and the J gene lost 2 bases, with 11 bases spanning the gap. This CDR3 is 13 amino acids long. Germline CDR1 and CDR2: SNHLY and FYNNEI. Here the CDR3 DNA reads TGTGCCAAAGCTGGCCTCAACACCGGGGAGCTGTTTTTT. Encoded protein: CAKAGLNTGELFF. Based on the CDR3 plus reference TRBV2 and TRBJ2-2, the full variable domain is EPEVTQTPSHQVTQMGQEVILRCVPISNHLYFYWYRQILGQKVEFLVSFYNNEISEKSEIFDDQFSVERPDGSNFTLKIRSTKLEDSAMYFCAKAGLNTGELFFGEGSRLTVL.

This clonotype was picked up many times. This rearrangement joins TRBV25-1 to TRBJ2-3, with 7 bases identical to TRBD1. The J segment lost 9 bases and the V segment lost 8 bases, leaving 8 bases of the junction unmatched. The germline CDR1 and CDR2 sequences are MGHDK and SYGVNS. CDR3 length equals 12 residues. CDR3 sequence: CASSRETGTQYF. Written as DNA, the CDR3 is TGTGCCAGCTCCAGGGAGACAGGGACGCAGTATTTT.

The rearrangement uses TRBV6-5 and TRBJ2-2, with 7 bases matching TRBD1. V shed 2 bases and J 3 bases; nucleotides not matched to a gene: 3. The CDR3 length is 15 residues. The germline CDR1 and CDR2 sequences are MNHEY and SVGAGI. CDR3 nucleotide sequence: TGTGCCAGCAGTTACCTGACAGGGTACACCGGGGAGCTGTTTTTT. Its protein is CASSYLTGYTGELFF.

This clonotype was detected only a few times. The J gene is TRBJ2-1, the V gene TRBV5-1, with 9 bases identical to TRBD2. Germline V gene data show CDR1 as SGHRS and CDR2 as YFSETQ. The CDR3 extends over 17 amino acids. V shed 0 bases and J 5 bases; nucleotides not matched to a gene: 9. CDR3 in DNA: TGCGCCAGCAGCTTGGAGGCTAGCGGGACCTCAAACAATGAGCAGTTCTTC. Amino acid sequence: CASSLEASGTSNNEQFF.

This clonotype was detected many times. CDR3 sequence reads: CAISESTGGAQPQHF. DNA for the CDR3: TGTGCCATCAGTGAGAGTACAGGGGGCGCGCAGCCCCAGCATTTT. The chain is built from TRBV10-3 and TRBJ1-5; TRBD1 agrees at 9 bases. CDR3 length: 15 residues. With 2 bases clipped from V and 7 bases from J, the junction kept 6 bases outside the gene matches. Germline V gene data show CDR1 as ENHRY and CDR2 as SYGVKD.

The rearrangement links TRBV3-1 to TRBJ2-7, with TRBD1 as a possible D gene (5 bases). This CDR3 has 14 residues. V was cut by 7 bases and J by 0 bases, with 13 bases left in between. Germline V gene lookup returns CDR1 LGHDT and CDR2 YNNKEL (reference sequence). The CDR3 loop is CASTVRADSYEQYF. CDR3 coding DNA: TGTGCCAGCACGGTCAGGGCCGACTCCTACGAGCAGTACTTC.

V gene TRBV4-1 combines with J gene TRBJ2-7; tentative D call: TRBD2 (5 bases). Deletions cut 1 base from V and 7 bases from J, with 11 bases between. Germline values: CDR1 MGHRA, CDR2 YSYEKL. The CDR3 runs 13 residues. The CDR3 loop is CASSQGGWDEQYV. The CDR3 region has the DNA TGCGCCAGCAGCCAAGGAGGGTGGGATGAGCAGTACGTC.

This clonotype was seen ten or more times. The rearrangement joins TRBV20-1 to TRBJ1-1, with 7 bases matching TRBD1. The trim removed 6 bases at V and 4 bases at J, leaving 8 bases unmatched. Germline V lookup: CDR1 DFQATT, CDR2 SNEGSKA (reference sequence). The CDR3 has 13 residues. CDR3 nucleotide sequence: TGCAGTGCATCCGACAGGGCGGCCACTGAAGCTTTCTTT. It specifies CSASDRAATEAFF.

This clonotype was seen only a few times. A much larger clonotype is one base distant, so this may be a read error. The chain couples TRBV3-1 to TRBJ1-1; D is ambiguous. V lost 1 base and J lost 5, with 8 bases in between. CDR1 and CDR2 (germline): LGHDT, YNNKEL (reference sequence). The CDR3 has 13 residues. DNA of the CDR3: TGTGCCAGCAGCCAAGTTCGGGAAACTGAAGCTTTCTTT. Encoded protein: CASSQVRETEAFF.

This chain uses TRBV28 with TRBJ1-2; unclear D gene. The length of the CDR3 is 12 residues. From germline, CDR1 is MDHEN and CDR2 SYDVKM. The V gene lost 3 bases and the J gene lost 4 bases, with 6 bases spanning the gap. The CDR3 region has the DNA TGTGCCAGCAGTTTGTCTCTCTATGGCTACACCTTC. It encodes CASSLSLYGYTF.

This clonotype came up many times. CDR3 in amino acids: CATSDTDRGNTGELFF. As DNA, the CDR3 is TGTGCCACCAGTGATACGGACAGGGGTAACACCGGGGAGCTGTTTTTT. The V and J genes are TRBV24-1 and TRBJ2-2; 9 nucleotides match TRBD1. V trimming: 3 bases; J trimming: 2 bases; junction bases outside the gene matches: 3. The CDR3 runs 16 residues. The germline V gene has CDR1 KGHDR and CDR2 SFDVKD.

This chain joins TRBV5-1 and TRBJ2-3, with 14 bases matching TRBD2. Germline CDR1 and CDR2: SGHRS and YFSETQ. With 0 bases clipped from V and 0 bases from J, the junction kept 9 bases outside the gene matches. The CDR3 consists of 20 residues. The CDR3 sequence: CASSLARGLAGVPSTDTQYF. The CDR3 DNA sequence: TGCGCCAGCAGCTTGGCAAGGGGACTAGCGGGAGTCCCTAGCACAGATACGCAGTATTTT.

This clonotype was recorded many times. The V and J genes are TRBV4-2 and TRBJ2-1, with 10 bases matching TRBD2. Germline CDR1 is LGHNA and CDR2 is YNFKEQ. Trimming took 2 bases from V and 2 from J; bases not matched to a gene: 3. The CDR3 runs 16 residues. CDR3 nucleotide sequence: TGTGCCAGCAGCCAACTAGCGGGAGTCACCTACAATGAGCAGTTCTTC. It yields the protein CASSQLAGVTYNEQFF.

This clonotype was seen only a few times. The rearrangement joins TRBV7-2 to TRBJ2-5; D is unresolved. The CDR3 spans 14 residues. V shed 8 bases and J shed 2 bases, with 15 bases lying between them. CDR1 is SGHTA, CDR2 FQGNSA, per germline. In DNA form, the CDR3 reads TGTGCCAGCGGCGTTGGGGTCTTTCAAGAGACCCAGTACTTC. Protein product: CASGVGVFQETQYF. The complete variable domain, with remaining parts taken from reference TRBV7-2 and TRBJ2-5, reads GAGVSQSPSNKVTEKGKDVELRCDPISGHTALYWYRQSLGQGLEFLIYFQGNSAPDKSGLPSDRFSAERTGGSVSTLTIQRTQQEDSAVYLCASGVGVFQETQYFGPGTRLLVL.

This clonotype was observed a handful of times. The genes are TRBV7-9 and TRBJ1-1; D is perhaps TRBD1 (5 bases). The CDR3 sequence is 13 residues long. Trimming left V 3 bases short and J 10 bases short, with 15 bases between. Germline assignment: CDR1 SEHNR and CDR2 FQNEAQ (reference sequence). In DNA form, the CDR3 reads TGTGCCAGCAGCTTTGGAGCAAACGGGGGAGCTTTCTTT. Protein sequence: CASSFGANGGAFF. The full variable domain, rest sourced from reference TRBV7-9 and TRBJ1-1, is DTGVSQNPRHKITKRGQNVTFRCDPISEHNRLYWYRQTLGQGPEFLTYFQNEAQLEKSRLLSDRFSAERPKGSFSTLEIQRTEQGDSAMYLCASSFGANGGAFFGQGTRLTVV.